The 29 T cell receptor beta chains listed next were all sequenced from one sample in a study of OX40 agonist ivuxolimab in advanced cancers. The table came from immunoSEQ multiplex PCR; TCRdb's copy has only in-frame clones and leaves some out. The sample gives fewer than 70,000 clones, 90% to 95% of which show up once; roughly 4% is in the top ten. This sample comprised CD4+ or CD8+ T cells sorted from blood, obtained in a trial of the OX40 agonist ivuxolimab. These receptors came from an adult with an advanced solid tumor such as melanoma, head and neck, liver or kidney cancer.

V and J are TRBV4-1 and TRBJ1-1; D uncertain. CDR3 length: 16 amino acids. The V gene lost 1 base and the J gene lost 5 bases, with 17 bases spanning the gap. CDR1 is MGHRA and CDR2 is YSYEKL in the germline V gene. DNA for the CDR3: TGCGCCAGCAGCCAAGCTCCGGGTTGGGGAGGAACTGAAGCTTTCTTT. Its translation: CASSQAPGWGGTEAFF.

The chain carries TRBV2 and TRBJ2-3; no reliable D call. The V gene lost 1 base and the J gene lost 2 bases, with 7 bases spanning the gap. CDR1 is SNHLY and CDR2 is FYNNEI in the germline V gene. The CDR3 totals 14 residues. The CDR3 is CASSEVRHTDTQYF. The CDR3 DNA reads as TGTGCCAGCAGTGAAGTCCGCCACACAGATACGCAGTATTTT.

The CDR3 coding sequence is TGTGCCAGCAGAGGGACAGATTCTGAAGCTTTCTTT. Its translation: CASRGTDSEAFF. This rearrangement joins TRBV27 to TRBJ1-1, with 7 nucleotides matching TRBD1. CDR1 and CDR2 (germline): MNHEY, SMNVEV (reference sequence). The junction had 4 bases not matched to a gene; V was cut back by 6 bases and J by 6 bases. The CDR3 has 12 residues.

This chain uses TRBV27 with TRBJ1-3, with D maybe TRBD1 (5 bases). V was trimmed by 2 bases and J by 2 bases, leaving 10 bases between them. Germline V CDR1 and CDR2: MNHEY, SMNVEV (reference sequence). This CDR3 spans 15 amino acids. The CDR3 DNA reads TGTGCCAGCAGTTTAGGACATCCTCCTGGAAACACCATATATTTT. Residues: CASSLGHPPGNTIYF.

V usage is TRBV6-5 and J usage is TRBJ1-1; D remains ambiguous. Germline CDR1 is MNHEY and CDR2 is SVGAGI. V was cut by 5 bases and J by 8 bases, with 18 bases left in between. The CDR3 covers 14 residues. The DNA for the CDR3 is TGTGCCAGCAGTCAACAGAGCCGGGAGGGAGAAGCTTTCTTT. Its translation is CASSQQSREGEAFF.

V gene TRBV15 combines with J gene TRBJ2-1; weak D call: TRBD1 (5 bases). CDR3 length: 13 residues. Germline assignment: CDR1 LNHNV and CDR2 YYDKDF (reference sequence). The germline V and J ends were trimmed by 5 bases and 4 bases, with 9 bases remaining between them. The CDR3 nucleotides are TGTGCCACCAGCTCCGACAGTTACAATGAGCAGTTCTTC. As protein: CATSSDSYNEQFF. The complete variable domain, with remaining parts taken from reference TRBV15 and TRBJ2-1, reads DAMVIQNPRYQVTQFGKPVTLSCSQTLNHNVMYWYQQKSSQAPKLLFHYYDKDFNNEADTPDNFQSRRPNTSFCFLDIRSPGLGDTAMYLCATSSDSYNEQFFGPGTRLTVL.

The chain is built from TRBV9 and TRBJ2-2; a possible D gene is TRBD1 (6 bases). Deletions cut 4 bases from V and 1 base from J, with 14 bases between. The CDR3 consists of 16 residues. Germline loops: CDR1 SGDLS, CDR2 YYNGEE. CDR3 amino acids: CASSLSSDRNTGELFF. In DNA, the CDR3 is TGTGCCAGCAGCCTCTCCTCGGACAGGAACACCGGGGAGCTGTTTTTT.

This chain connects TRBV27 to TRBJ1-4, with D unclear. Germline assignment: CDR1 MNHEY and CDR2 SMNVEV (reference sequence). With 1 base removed from V and 5 bases from J, the gap between germline ends came to 17 bases. This CDR3 is built from 17 residues. The CDR3 loop reads CASSLYTGEGTNEKLFF. The CDR3 nucleotides read TGTGCCAGCAGTTTATATACCGGGGAGGGTACGAATGAAAAACTGTTTTTT.

The rearrangement uses TRBV4-2 and TRBJ2-5; D not resolved. Trimming cost V 0 bases and J 2 bases, with 13 bases left between them. The CDR3 sequence is 16 residues long. Germline CDR1 reads LGHNA; CDR2 reads YNFKEQ. The DNA of the CDR3 is TGTGCCAGCAGCCAAGAGGGGATTAACGGTCAAGAGACCCAGTACTTC. As protein: CASSQEGINGQETQYF.

The chain joins TRBV11-3 to TRBJ2-1; 7 positions agree with TRBD2. V lost 4 bases, J lost 6 bases, and 12 bases stayed unmatched. The CDR3 contains 16 residues. Germline values: CDR1 SGHNT, CDR2 YENEEA. The CDR3 protein is CASSSRHGGNVNEQFF. CDR3 bases: TGTGCCAGCAGCTCCAGACACGGGGGGAACGTCAATGAGCAGTTCTTC.

This sequence joins TRBV4-1 and TRBJ2-7; D not certain. V gave up 1 base and J gave up 2 bases, with 9 bases separating them. Germline V gives CDR1 MGHRA, CDR2 YSYEKL. This CDR3 comprises 14 residues. In DNA, the CDR3 is TGCGCCAGCAGCCAAGTCGACAACCCCTACGAGCAGTACTTC. This translates into CASSQVDNPYEQYF.

Turning to this clone: The junction departs from the called germline gene at one end, perhaps through a read error. This chain connects TRBV6-5 to TRBJ1-1; D perhaps matches TRBD1 (5 bases). CDR1 and CDR2 (germline): MNHEY, SVGAGI. The CDR3 covers 13 residues. The CDR3 is CASSYWTGDEAFF. CDR3 DNA: TGTGCCAGCAGCTACTGGACGGGGGATGAAGCTTTCTTT.

CDR3 region: CASSQAGDTQYF. The CDR3, as DNA: TGCGCCAGCAGCCAAGCGGGGGATACGCAGTATTTT. The chain combines TRBV4-1 with TRBJ2-3, with a weak D call TRBD2 (5 bases). This CDR3 has 12 residues. Germline loops: CDR1 MGHRA, CDR2 YSYEKL. Trimming left V 1 base short and J 6 bases short, with 5 bases between.

V gene TRBV11-3 combines with J gene TRBJ2-5; D uncertain. The CDR3 sequence is 13 residues long. Germline CDR1 is SGHNT and CDR2 is YENEEA. Trimming removed 2 bases from V and 5 bases from J, with 9 bases in between. The CDR3 bases are TGTGCCAGCAGCTTACACGATGCGGAGACCCAGTACTTC. It specifies CASSLHDAETQYF.

This chain joins TRBV5-4 and TRBJ2-3; 8 nucleotides align to TRBD2. Per germline, CDR1 SGHNT and CDR2 YYREEE (reference sequence). The ends lost 4 bases at V and 6 bases at J; junction bases unmatched: 16. This CDR3 is 17 amino acids long. CDR3 nucleotides: TGTGCCAGCAGCACAAATCCGGGACTAGGGACTGTGGATACGCAGTATTTT. This translates into CASSTNPGLGTVDTQYF.

The genes are TRBV7-9 and TRBJ1-1, with D possibly matching TRBD1 (5 bases). V was clipped by 8 bases and J by 4 bases, with 14 bases between them. Germline CDR1 SEHNR, CDR2 FQNEAQ (reference sequence). This CDR3 is 13 amino acids long. Here the CDR3 reads CASSATGATEAFF. The DNA of the CDR3 is TGTGCCAGCTCAGCAACCGGGGCCACTGAAGCTTTCTTT.

The CDR3 region has the DNA TGCAGCGTTGAAGATATTGGAGGGCAGCCTAACTATGGCTACACCTTC. It encodes CSVEDIGGQPNYGYTF. This rearrangement joins TRBV29-1 to TRBJ1-2; D not resolved. V was clipped by 0 bases and J by 0 bases, with 14 bases between them. Germline-derived CDR1 and CDR2 are SQVTM and ANQGSEA. The CDR3 totals 16 residues.

The chain carries TRBV13 and TRBJ1-1; D possibly corresponds to TRBD1 (6 bases). Germline V gene lookup returns CDR1 PRHDT and CDR2 FYEKMQ (reference sequence). This CDR3 comprises 12 residues. V lost 8 bases and J lost 2, with 9 bases in between. For the CDR3, the DNA is TGTGCCAGCGGACAGTCCAACACTGAAGCTTTCTTT. Translated, it gives CASGQSNTEAFF.

The chain uses TRBV9 and TRBJ2-1, with D perhaps given as TRBD1 or TRBD2 (5 bases each). The CDR3 is 16 amino acids. Trimming pared 0 bases from V and 4 bases from J, leaving 14 bases between. From germline, CDR1 is SGDLS and CDR2 YYNGEE. CDR3 sequence reads: CASSVAGTERYNEQFF. The CDR3 nucleotides are TGTGCCAGCAGCGTAGCAGGGACGGAGAGATACAATGAGCAGTTCTTC.

This clone was counted once. V gene TRBV5-6 combines with J gene TRBJ2-7; D is perhaps TRBD2 (5 bases). The CDR3 totals 14 residues. Trimming stripped 2 bases from V and 0 bases from J, with 9 bases between. The germline gives CDR1 SGHDT, CDR2 YYEEEE. CDR3 sequence (DNA): TGTGCCAGCAGCTTCGGGGTTAGCTCCTACGAGCAGTACTTC. Translated: CASSFGVSSYEQYF.

The CDR3 spells CASSWGLAAYEQYF. CDR3 bases: TGTGCCAGCAGTTGGGGACTAGCGGCCTACGAGCAGTACTTC. The chain combines TRBV27 with TRBJ2-7, with 11 nucleotides matching TRBD2. Trimming at V came to 4 bases and at J to 2 bases, leaving 1 base not matched to a gene. The germline gives CDR1 MNHEY, CDR2 SMNVEV (reference sequence). The CDR3 contains 14 residues.

The V gene is TRBV21-1, the J gene TRBJ2-7; the DNA was not used to check the table's D call, TRBD2. TRBV21-1 corresponds to a pseudogene. This CDR3 comprises 18 residues. The CDR3: CASSIKRGGAVRPCEQYF. The CDR3 DNA reads TGTGCCAGCAGCATCAAAAGGGGCGGGGCTGTACGTCCTTGCGAGCAGTACTTC.

V is TRBV9 and J is TRBJ1-1, with D maybe TRBD1 (5 bases). Per germline, CDR1 SGDLS and CDR2 YYNGEE. V was cut by 3 bases and J by 4 bases, with 10 bases left in between. The CDR3 is 13 residues long. DNA for the CDR3: TGTGCCAGCAGCGCCGGGACCAGCACTGAAGCTTTCTTT. Its translation: CASSAGTSTEAFF.

This clone showed up just once. The chain has TRBV27 and TRBJ2-7, with a tentative D call TRBD2 (6 bases). The CDR3 has 14 residues. V shed 6 bases and J shed 2 bases, with 14 bases lying between them. CDR1 MNHEY and CDR2 SMNVEV come from the germline V gene (reference sequence). Here the CDR3 DNA reads TGTGCCAGCAGAGGCCCCGGGGGTGCCTACGAGCAGTACTTC. Translation: CASRGPGGAYEQYF.

V gene TRBV19 combines with J gene TRBJ2-5, with 9 bases lining up with TRBD2. V was pared by 5 bases and J by 5 bases, with 9 bases of the junction left unmatched. This CDR3 contains 15 residues. Germline V gene lookup returns CDR1 LNHDA and CDR2 SQIVND (reference sequence). This CDR3 is CASSVGVSGSETQYF. CDR3 coding DNA: TGTGCCAGTAGTGTCGGAGTTAGCGGGAGTGAGACCCAGTACTTC.

The chain joins TRBV23-1 to TRBJ2-7, with D possibly TRBD1 on 5 matching bases. TRBV23-1 qualifies as an ORF whose function is uncertain. Trimming removed 2 bases at V and 3 bases at J, with 11 bases between. The CDR3 is 14 amino acids. CDR3 bases: TGCGCCAGCAGTCAAAGGGGAACTTACTACGAGCAGTACGTC. Translated, it gives CASSQRGTYYEQYV.

The rearrangement joins TRBV5-1 to TRBJ1-5; 9 nucleotides align to TRBD1. V trimming: 0 bases; J trimming: 5 bases; junction bases outside the gene matches: 6. Germline assignment: CDR1 SGHRS and CDR2 YFSETQ. The CDR3 loop spans 16 amino acids. The CDR3 nucleotides are TGCGCCAGCAGCTTGGGGACAGGGGATGAGTATCAGCCCCAGCATTTT. Its translation is CASSLGTGDEYQPQHF.

This clone was observed a few times. This CDR3 reads CASSLAPGELFF. CDR3 nucleotide sequence: TGTGCCAGCAGCCTCGCACCCGGGGAGCTGTTTTTT. This chain joins TRBV9 and TRBJ2-2; no definite D call. This CDR3 region has 12 residues. Germline V gene data show CDR1 as SGDLS and CDR2 as YYNGEE. V was trimmed by 4 bases and J by 6 bases, leaving 7 bases between them.

The V and J genes are TRBV4-3 and TRBJ2-1; a possible D gene is TRBD2 (5 bases). The CDR3 is 15 amino acids. Germline-derived CDR1 and CDR2 are LGHNA and YSLEER. The V and J ends lost 4 bases and 6 bases respectively, with 16 bases between them. The CDR3 protein is CASSPGINWGNEQFF. CDR3 DNA: TGCGCCAGCAGCCCCGGGATTAATTGGGGCAATGAGCAGTTCTTC.